These T cell receptor beta chains were read from a single sample in a study of shared clonotypes between healthy human individuals. Assay used: immunoSEQ multiplex PCR; TCRdb lists only in-frame clones, some missing. The sample records over a million clones, roughly 95% being singletons. The sequenced material came from naive CD4+ T cells sorted from blood. All receptors come from a man aged 25-45 years in good health. Both conserved end residues are part of each CDR3. Fields, in order: J gene, V gene, D gene, clone size, CDR3 DNA, CDR3 protein. A D gene is named only where the DNA matches it firmly. Rows may omit the clone size; those that give it use once, few, many or a size class.

j_call: TRBJ2-5
v_call: TRBV5-1
d_call: NA
clone_size: NA
cdr3_nt: TGCGCCAGCAGCTCCGGGACCACGCAAGAGACCCAGTACTTC
cdr3_aa: CASSSGTTQETQYF

j_call: TRBJ2-7
v_call: TRBV5-4
d_call: TRBD2
clone_size: NA
cdr3_nt: TGTGCCAGCAGCCCCCGGGGGGGGGCTTTCTACGAGCAGTACTTC
cdr3_aa: CASSPRGGAFYEQYF

j_call: TRBJ2-1
v_call: TRBV18
d_call: NA
clone_size: once
cdr3_nt: TGTGCCAGCTCACCGACTGGGTTTCGCAATGAGCAGTTCTTC
cdr3_aa: CASSPTGFRNEQFF

j_call: TRBJ2-5
v_call: TRBV2
d_call: TRBD1
clone_size: NA
cdr3_nt: TGTGCCAGCAGAAAACGGACAGGGGCCCAAGAGACCCAGTACTTC
cdr3_aa: CASRKRTGAQETQYF

j_call: TRBJ2-6
v_call: TRBV5-1
d_call: NA
clone_size: NA
cdr3_nt: TGCGCCAGCAGCTTGGTCAGCTCTGGGGCCAACGTCCTGACTTTC
cdr3_aa: CASSLVSSGANVLTF

j_call: TRBJ2-7
v_call: TRBV28
d_call: NA
clone_size: once
cdr3_nt: TGTGCCAGCAGGGGACTCAACTCCTACGAGCAGTACTTC
cdr3_aa: CASRGLNSYEQYF

j_call: TRBJ2-2
v_call: TRBV2
d_call: NA
clone_size: NA
cdr3_nt: TGTGCCAGCAAAGGGGCAGTAAACACCGGGGAGCTGTTTTTT
cdr3_aa: CASKGAVNTGELFF

j_call: TRBJ1-2
v_call: TRBV11-2
d_call: NA
clone_size: NA
cdr3_nt: TGTGCCAGCAGCTTAGATGGCGGCAGCCACATCTCCAACTATGGCTACACCTTC
cdr3_aa: CASSLDGGSHISNYGYTF

j_call: TRBJ2-1
v_call: TRBV4-2
d_call: NA
clone_size: NA
cdr3_nt: TGTGCCAGCAGCCCTCCGGATGGGAGCTCCTACAATGAGCAGTTCTTC
cdr3_aa: CASSPPDGSSYNEQFF

j_call: TRBJ2-3
v_call: TRBV5-1
d_call: TRBD1
clone_size: NA
cdr3_nt: TGCGCCAGCAGCTTGGAGGACAGGGGCACAGATACGCAGTATTTT
cdr3_aa: CASSLEDRGTDTQYF

j_call: TRBJ2-7
v_call: TRBV10-2
d_call: NA
clone_size: NA
cdr3_nt: TGCGCCAGCAGCCCTAGGACCGGCTCCTACGAGCAGTACTTC
cdr3_aa: CASSPRTGSYEQYF

j_call: TRBJ1-4
v_call: TRBV11-2
d_call: TRBD1
clone_size: NA
cdr3_nt: TGTGCCAGCAGCTTAGGGCAGGGGGGAATGGAGGAAAAACTGTTTTTT
cdr3_aa: CASSLGQGGMEEKLFF

j_call: TRBJ1-5
v_call: TRBV5-1
d_call: NA
clone_size: NA
cdr3_nt: TGCGCCAGCAGCCCCGGACCGGGGGGTGGTGGACCCCAGCATTTT
cdr3_aa: CASSPGPGGGGPQHF

j_call: TRBJ2-7
v_call: TRBV27
d_call: TRBD2
clone_size: NA
cdr3_nt: TGTGCCAGTAGGGAGGGGTCCAGGGACTACGAGCAGTACTTC
cdr3_aa: CASREGSRDYEQYF

j_call: TRBJ2-1
v_call: TRBV6-1
d_call: NA
clone_size: NA
cdr3_nt: TGTGCCAGCAGTGAAAAAGGGGCCGGTTACAATGAGCAGTTCTTC
cdr3_aa: CASSEKGAGYNEQFF

j_call: TRBJ1-5
v_call: TRBV29-1
d_call: NA
clone_size: once
cdr3_nt: TGCAGCGTTGAAGATGTGGCAGACCAAGGGTCCCAGCATTTT
cdr3_aa: CSVEDVADQGSQHF

j_call: TRBJ1-5
v_call: TRBV18
d_call: NA
clone_size: NA
cdr3_nt: TGTGCCAGCTCACCAATGGGGGGCAATCAGCCCCAGCATTTT
cdr3_aa: CASSPMGGNQPQHF

j_call: TRBJ1-5
v_call: TRBV7-8
d_call: NA
clone_size: NA
cdr3_nt: TGTGCCAGCAGCTCAAGACCGGGGGTAGATCAGCCCCAGCATTTT
cdr3_aa: CASSSRPGVDQPQHF

j_call: TRBJ2-6
v_call: TRBV27
d_call: TRBD1
clone_size: NA
cdr3_nt: TGTGCCAGCAGTTTATACGCCGGGACAGGACGGGCTGGGGCCAACGTCCTGACTTTC
cdr3_aa: CASSLYAGTGRAGANVLTF

j_call: TRBJ2-1
v_call: TRBV11-2
d_call: TRBD2
clone_size: NA
cdr3_nt: TGTGCCAGCAGCGGGCGCGCGGGGGTGTTGAATGAGCAGTTCTTC
cdr3_aa: CASSGRAGVLNEQFF

j_call: TRBJ2-1
v_call: TRBV7-8
d_call: NA
clone_size: NA
cdr3_nt: TGTGCCAGCAGCTTAGCGCGTGAACTATGGTTCTACAATGAGCAGTTCTTC
cdr3_aa: CASSLARELWFYNEQFF

j_call: TRBJ2-1
v_call: TRBV5-4
d_call: TRBD1
clone_size: NA
cdr3_nt: TGTGCCAGCAGCTTGGTACAGGGGGTATCCCAAAATGAGCAGTTCTTC
cdr3_aa: CASSLVQGVSQNEQFF

j_call: TRBJ2-7
v_call: TRBV29-1
d_call: NA
clone_size: NA
cdr3_nt: TGCAGCGTCTCGGAGGGTCCCTACGAGCAGTACTTC
cdr3_aa: CSVSEGPYEQYF

j_call: TRBJ2-3
v_call: TRBV7-2
d_call: NA
clone_size: NA
cdr3_nt: TGTGCCAGCAGCCCTAGGGGTCACGGGACAGATACGCAGTATTTT
cdr3_aa: CASSPRGHGTDTQYF

j_call: TRBJ2-7
v_call: TRBV6-5
d_call: NA
clone_size: NA
cdr3_nt: TGTGCCAGCAGCCGCTGGACAGACCAGTATGTCGAGCAGTACTTC
cdr3_aa: CASSRWTDQYVEQYF